This T cell receptor beta chain was sequenced for a study of cytomegalovirus exposure and HLA in healthy donors. General study results and limits: In an earlier analysis, in roughly 580 donors, most V segments appeared productive either ~87% or ~30% of the time. Among donors in an Asian-associated ancestry cluster, a later analysis reportedly found fewer N-insertions than the roughly 650-donor mean. Later analysis associated a missense DCLRE1C variant with TCR beta V- and J-gene trimming.

V was pared by 3 bases and J by 6 bases, with 9 bases of the junction left unmatched. Germline CDR1 reads SGHRS; CDR2 reads YFSETQ. This CDR3 has 15 residues. Of note for this clone: Its specificity is unknown.

The PCR contained 60 Vbeta and 13 Jbeta primers. In the original processing: The authors later counted 70 million to 80 million unique TCR beta chains, roughly 10 million of them shared. Profiling relied on immunoSEQ multiplex PCR, and the TCRdb table lists in-frame clones only, not all of them. That table gives V, J and clone size, and the DNA gave D and trimming. In the table there are 150,000 to 200,000 clones, roughly 72% of which are singletons. The receptor comes from a woman aged 25 to 39 in good health and CMV-seropositive. The V call is TRBV5-1, the J call TRBJ1-1; TRBD1 agrees at 9 bases. The sample comprised PBMCs. In DNA, the CDR3 is TGCGCCAGCAGCTGGGGGGACAGGGAGGACGCTGAAGCTTTCTTT. It is translated as CASSWGDREDAEAFF.